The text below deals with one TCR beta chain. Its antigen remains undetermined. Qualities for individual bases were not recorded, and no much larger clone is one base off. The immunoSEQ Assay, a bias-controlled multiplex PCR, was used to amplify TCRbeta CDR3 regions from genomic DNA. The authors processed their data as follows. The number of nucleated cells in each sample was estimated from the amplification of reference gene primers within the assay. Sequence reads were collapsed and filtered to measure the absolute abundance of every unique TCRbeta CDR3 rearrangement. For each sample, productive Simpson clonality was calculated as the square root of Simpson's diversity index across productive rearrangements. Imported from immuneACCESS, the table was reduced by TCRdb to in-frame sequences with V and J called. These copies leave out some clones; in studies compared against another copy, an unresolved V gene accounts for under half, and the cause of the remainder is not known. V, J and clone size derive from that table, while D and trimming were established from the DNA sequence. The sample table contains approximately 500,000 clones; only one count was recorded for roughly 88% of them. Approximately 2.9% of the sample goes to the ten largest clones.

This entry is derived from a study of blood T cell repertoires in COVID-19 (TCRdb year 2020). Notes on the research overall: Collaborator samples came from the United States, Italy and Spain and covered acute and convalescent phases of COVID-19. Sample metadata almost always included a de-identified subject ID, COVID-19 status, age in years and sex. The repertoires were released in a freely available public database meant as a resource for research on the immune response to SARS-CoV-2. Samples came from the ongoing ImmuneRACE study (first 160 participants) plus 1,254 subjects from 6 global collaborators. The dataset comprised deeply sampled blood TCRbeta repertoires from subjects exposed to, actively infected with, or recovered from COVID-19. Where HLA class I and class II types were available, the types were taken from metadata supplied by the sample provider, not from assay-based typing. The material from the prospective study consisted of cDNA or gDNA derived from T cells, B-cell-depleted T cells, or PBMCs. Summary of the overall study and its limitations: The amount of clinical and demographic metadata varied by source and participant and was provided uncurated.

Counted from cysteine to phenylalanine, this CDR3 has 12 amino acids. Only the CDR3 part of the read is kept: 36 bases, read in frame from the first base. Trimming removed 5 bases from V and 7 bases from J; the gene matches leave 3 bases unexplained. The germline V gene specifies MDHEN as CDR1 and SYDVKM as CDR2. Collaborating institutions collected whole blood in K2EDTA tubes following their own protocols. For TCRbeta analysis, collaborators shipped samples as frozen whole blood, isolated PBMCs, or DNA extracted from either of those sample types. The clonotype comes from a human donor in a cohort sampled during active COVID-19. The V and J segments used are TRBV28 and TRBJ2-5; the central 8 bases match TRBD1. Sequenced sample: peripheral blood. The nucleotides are TGTGCCAGCAGTCTCGGACAGGGGACCCAGTACTTC. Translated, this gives CASSLGQGTQYF.